The T cell receptor beta chain described here comes from a study of T cells after yellow fever vaccination. Across the whole study: Libraries from low-cell-number fractions were prepared with the SMART-Seq v4 Ultra Low Input RNA kit. Study-wide results and caveats: Abundant clonotypes from the bulk population could contaminate FACS-sorted repertoires. In post-booster samples, most primary-vaccination clones reappeared (about 95% CD4, 70% to 90% CD8).

This clonotype was detected only a few times. Its antigen remains unidentified. Generation of TCR cDNA used 5'RACE template switching (which added a universal primer site and UMIs). TCRdb itself ran the 5' RACE reads through MiXCR, one entry per CDR3 protein. The data contain 450,000 to 550,000 distinct CDR3 sequences, 20% to 25% of them singletons. V shed 8 bases and J 6 bases; nucleotides not matched to a gene: 7. The CDR3 runs to 13 residues. This chain links TRBV12-3 or TRBV12-4 with TRBJ1-2; TRBD1 aligns across 9 bases. This material consisted of PBMCs, taken approximately 20 days after the first yellow fever vaccination. This receptor was taken from a man aged 18 to 35 who received the YFV17D yellow fever vaccine. The CDR3 sequence: CASLWTGEDGYTF. The CDR3 DNA follows: TGTGCCAGCCTTTGGACAGGGGAGGATGGCTACACCTTC.